This T cell receptor (beta chain) was recorded in a study of T cells after yellow fever vaccination. TCRdb itself ran the 5' RACE reads through MiXCR, one entry per CDR3 protein. The sample holds 130,000 or so distinct CDR3 sequences, 12% to 15% seen once. CDR1 SGHNT and CDR2 YYREEE come from the germline V gene (reference sequence). V was pared by 0 bases and J by 10 bases, with 5 bases between. This CDR3 comprises 11 residues. This clonotype was counted only a few times. The chain joins TRBV5-4 to TRBJ2-1, with no clear D. This sample comprised CD8+ T cells sorted from PBMCs, obtained 5 days after the yellow fever booster vaccination. The receptor comes from a man aged 18-30 years who received the YFV17D yellow fever vaccine. The CDR3: CASSLASEQFF. The CDR3 DNA reads TGTGCCAGCAGCTTGGCCTCCGAGCAGTTCTTC.